Listed here are 27 T cell receptor beta chains from one sample, sequenced in a study of low-dose radiotherapy and immunotherapy resistance in tumors. cDNA synthesis used a TRAV/TRBV-specific primer set for both chains. Amplification of TCRs used a constant-region primer and V-primer adapter for around 18 PCR cycles. In TCRdb, the reads were re-called with MiXCR into one record per CDR3 protein. The table lists 14,000 to 15,000 distinct CDR3 sequences, roughly 52% of them singletons. These TCRs come from a human donor with advanced metastatic prostate, ovarian, gallbladder or colorectal cancer (not recorded which). This table probably holds off-target reads from a library built for another chain.

The DNA of the CDR3 is TGTGCCAGCAGTTCTAGCCGCCCAAACTACGAGCAGTACTTC. It codes for CASSSSRPNYEQYF. The gene calls are TRBV28 and TRBJ2-7, with D tentatively TRBD2 (5 bases). V gave up 4 bases and J gave up 3 bases, with 13 bases separating them. CDR1 is MDHEN and CDR2 is SYDVKM in the germline V gene. This CDR3 contains 14 residues.

The CDR3 DNA follows: TGTGCCAGCAGTTTGCGGGGGGGCATCTACAATGAGCAGTTCTTC. It encodes CASSLRGGIYNEQFF. This chain uses TRBV12-3 or TRBV12-4 with TRBJ2-1; 9 nucleotides line up with TRBD2. J was trimmed by 3 bases and V by 3 bases; bases with no gene match: 3. The CDR3 is 15 amino acids.

The genes are TRBV15 and TRBJ1-5, with D uncertain. The CDR3 sequence is 15 residues long. Germline V lookup: CDR1 LNHNV, CDR2 YYDKDF (reference sequence). Trimming pared 0 bases from V and 5 bases from J, leaving 11 bases between. CDR3 protein: CATSRDQRRDQPQHF. CDR3 in DNA: TGTGCCACCAGCAGAGATCAGAGGCGAGATCAGCCCCAGCATTTT.

V is TRBV30 and J is TRBJ1-5, with D unclear. Trimming pared 5 bases from V and 4 bases from J, leaving 9 bases between. The CDR3 spans 12 residues. Looked up from germline, CDR1 is GTSNPN and CDR2 is SVGIG (reference sequence). CDR3 coding DNA: TGTGCCTGGCAGGCGATGAATCAGCCCCAGCATTTT. Its translation is CAWQAMNQPQHF.

The J gene is TRBJ2-5, the V gene TRBV28, with 8 bases matching TRBD1. The CDR3 has 15 amino acids. V lost 2 bases to trimming and J lost 0 bases; unmatched junction nucleotides: 2. The germline gives CDR1 MDHEN, CDR2 SYDVKM. The CDR3 spells CASSLGQGYQETQYF. As DNA, the CDR3 is TGTGCCAGCAGTTTAGGACAGGGATACCAAGAGACCCAGTACTTC.

The chain carries TRBV28 and TRBJ2-7; 8 nucleotides align to TRBD1. The junction had 5 bases not matched to a gene; V was cut back by 4 bases and J by 0 bases. This CDR3 is built from 15 residues. Looked up from germline, CDR1 is MDHEN and CDR2 is SYDVKM. This chain's CDR3 is CASSSTGESSYEQYF. The DNA of the CDR3 is TGTGCCAGCAGTTCGACAGGGGAAAGCTCCTACGAGCAGTACTTC.

V and J are TRBV11-2 and TRBJ2-7, with a weak D call TRBD1 (6 bases). The CDR3 extends over 16 amino acids. Germline V gene data show CDR1 as SGHAT and CDR2 as FQNNGV. V was clipped by 5 bases and J by 1 base, with 18 bases between them. This chain's CDR3 is CASSPHTGISSYEQYF. CDR3 sequence (DNA): TGTGCCAGCAGCCCTCATACAGGGATTAGTTCCTACGAGCAGTACTTC. Supplemented by reference TRBV11-2 and TRBJ2-7, the full variable domain reads EAGVAQSPRYKIIEKRQSVAFWCNPISGHATLYWYQQILGQGPKLLIQFQNNGVVDDSQLPKDRFSAERLKGVDSTLKIQPAKLEDSAVYLCASSPHTGISSYEQYFGPGTRLTVT.

This clonotype turned up a few times. This chain joins TRBV6-2 or TRBV6-3 and TRBJ1-1, with 9 positions matching TRBD1. V was clipped by 5 bases and J by 6 bases; unmatched bases: 10. CDR1 is MNHEY and CDR2 is SVGEGT in the germline V gene. The CDR3 loop spans 15 amino acids. The chain's CDR3 is CASSVPQGARAEAFF. The CDR3 DNA reads as TGTGCCAGCAGTGTACCACAGGGGGCTAGGGCTGAAGCTTTCTTT.

This chain joins TRBV19 and TRBJ2-3; the match to TRBD1 covers 11 bases. This CDR3 is built from 14 residues. With V trimmed by 6 bases and J by 5 bases, 4 bases remained unmatched. Looked up from germline, CDR1 is LNHDA and CDR2 is SQIVND (reference sequence). DNA of the CDR3: TGTGCCAGTAGGGACAGGGGGCGGGAAGATACGCAGTATTTT. Translating it yields CASRDRGREDTQYF.

The V and J genes are TRBV20-1 and TRBJ2-5; 8 bases line up with TRBD2. The CDR3 loop spans 16 amino acids. V was pared by 3 bases and J by 5 bases, with 14 bases of the junction left unmatched. The germline gives CDR1 DFQATT, CDR2 SNEGSKA (reference sequence). The CDR3 DNA reads TGCAGTGCTAGCGCAGGGTCCGGGGGGGTAGGGGAGACCCAGTACTTC. This codes for CSASAGSGGVGETQYF.

This chain connects TRBV20-1 to TRBJ2-1; a weak D match, TRBD2 (5 bases). Germline V gene sequence: CDR1 DFQATT, CDR2 SNEGSKA (reference sequence). This CDR3 is 13 amino acids long. The V end was cut by 6 bases, the J end by 5 bases, with 14 bases between. CDR3 bases: TGCAGTGCCCAGCGGCAAGGTCACAATGAGCAGTTCTTC. This gives the protein CSAQRQGHNEQFF.

V is TRBV27 and J is TRBJ1-5; 8 positions agree with TRBD1. The germline V gene has CDR1 MNHEY and CDR2 SMNVEV (reference sequence). CDR3 length: 14 amino acids. J gave up 1 base and V 7 bases, and 3 bases lay outside the gene matches. The CDR3: CASNDRGSNQPQHF. In DNA, the CDR3 is TGTGCCAGCAACGACAGGGGCAGCAATCAGCCCCAGCATTTT.

In this sample, this clonotype turned up a few times. V usage is TRBV6-1 and J usage is TRBJ1-5; D uncertain. The CDR3 length is 14 residues. The V gene's germline CDR1 is MNHNS and CDR2 SASEGT. The V end lost 3 bases, the J end lost 7 bases, and 13 bases lay between the germline ends. The CDR3 DNA reads as TGTGCCAGCAGTGATGGGCGGGTGGGGCAGCCCCAGCATTTT. Protein product: CASSDGRVGQPQHF.

DNA of the CDR3: TGTGCCAGTAGTGGTAGCTCGGTTAGGGGGGAGCTGTTTTTT. Translation: CASSGSSVRGELFF. V gene TRBV19 combines with J gene TRBJ2-2; no clear D gene. V gave up 5 bases and J gave up 8 bases, with 15 bases separating them. Germline V gives CDR1 LNHDA, CDR2 SQIVND (reference sequence). The CDR3 is 14 residues long.

V usage is TRBV7-9 and J usage is TRBJ2-7, with a weak D call TRBD2 (6 bases). The CDR3 consists of 16 residues. V was cut by 5 bases and J by 3 bases, with 20 bases left in between. Per germline, CDR1 SEHNR and CDR2 FQNEAQ (reference sequence). CDR3 residues: CASSTIPGENDYEQYF. The CDR3 DNA follows: TGTGCCAGCAGCACCATTCCGGGAGAAAACGACTACGAGCAGTACTTC.

This clonotype showed up just a few times. In nucleotides, the CDR3 is TGTGCCAGCAGCGCCCGGGGACAGAGCCTGGGCACTGAAGCTTTCTTT. Encoded protein: CASSARGQSLGTEAFF. J is TRBJ1-1 and V is TRBV11-2; 7 nucleotides agree with TRBD1. Germline V lookup: CDR1 SGHAT, CDR2 FQNNGV. The ends lost 5 bases at V and 4 bases at J; junction bases unmatched: 13. The CDR3 extends over 16 amino acids. Full variable domain (rest looked up from reference TRBV11-2 and TRBJ1-1): EAGVAQSPRYKIIEKRQSVAFWCNPISGHATLYWYQQILGQGPKLLIQFQNNGVVDDSQLPKDRFSAERLKGVDSTLKIQPAKLEDSAVYLCASSARGQSLGTEAFFGQGTRLTVV.

CDR3: CASSFQAGSETQYF. CDR3 nucleotides: TGTGCCAGCAGCTTCCAGGCGGGTTCAGAGACCCAGTACTTC. V usage is TRBV7-2 and J usage is TRBJ2-5; TRBD2 might be the D (5 bases). This CDR3 is built from 14 residues. CDR1 is SGHTA, CDR2 FQGNSA, per germline. V was shortened by 3 bases and J by 4 bases, with 12 bases between the two germline ends. The full variable domain, with the rest looked up from reference TRBV7-2 and TRBJ2-5, is GAGVSQSPSNKVTEKGKDVELRCDPISGHTALYWYRQSLGQGLEFLIYFQGNSAPDKSGLPSDRFSAERTGGSVSTLTIQRTQQEDSAVYLCASSFQAGSETQYFGPGTRLLVL.

The CDR3 sequence: CASSGLNEQFF. The CDR3 DNA reads as TGTGCCAGCAGTGGCCTCAATGAGCAGTTCTTC. The chain uses TRBV2 and TRBJ2-1; no definite D call. Trimming removed 4 bases at V and 6 bases at J, with 4 bases between. Germline loops: CDR1 SNHLY, CDR2 FYNNEI. This CDR3 spans 11 amino acids.

This clonotype was detected only a few times. The chain employs TRBV15 and TRBJ1-5, with D possibly being TRBD1 (6 bases). The ends were cut back, 5 bases at V and 4 bases at J, with 18 bases in the middle. The CDR3 is 16 amino acids. CDR1 is LNHNV, CDR2 YYDKDF, per germline (reference sequence). The DNA for the CDR3 is TGTGCCACCAGCGTGCGGGGGACAAGAGGGAATCAGCCCCAGCATTTT. Protein: CATSVRGTRGNQPQHF.

This clonotype was picked up a small number of times. V usage is TRBV5-1 and J usage is TRBJ2-1; 8 bases align to TRBD1. Germline assignment: CDR1 SGHRS and CDR2 YFSETQ. The ends lost 3 bases at V and 7 bases at J; junction bases unmatched: 6. This CDR3 has 14 amino acids. The CDR3: CASSSGTGKNEQFF. In DNA form, the CDR3 reads TGCGCCAGCAGCTCCGGGACAGGAAAGAATGAGCAGTTCTTC.

This clonotype appeared a few times. The chain uses TRBV12-3 or TRBV12-4 and TRBJ1-5; TRBD1 might be the D (5 bases). The CDR3 length is 14 residues. V shed 3 bases and J shed 4 bases, with 10 bases lying between them. CDR3 DNA sequence: TGTGCCAGCAGTTTCAGGGACGGGAATCAGCCCCAGCATTTT. Residues: CASSFRDGNQPQHF.

The J gene is TRBJ1-1, the V gene TRBV6-6; D is unresolved. Trimming removed 4 bases at V and 3 bases at J, with 3 bases between. The CDR3 runs 11 residues. Germline V CDR1 and CDR2: MNHNY, SVGAGI (reference sequence). CDR3 DNA sequence: TGTGCCAGCAGTTCATACACTGAAGCTTTCTTT. Translation gives CASSSYTEAFF.

The chain recombines TRBV11-2 with TRBJ2-2, with D hard to call. The V and J ends lost 5 bases and 0 bases respectively, with 7 bases between them. Germline CDR1 SGHAT, CDR2 FQNNGV. The CDR3 covers 14 residues. CDR3 bases: TGTGCCAGCAGCCAAAAGACGAACACCGGGGAGCTGTTTTTT. Translation gives CASSQKTNTGELFF.

This clonotype was found a few times. V is TRBV12-3 or TRBV12-4 and J is TRBJ1-4, with D perhaps TRBD1 (5 bases). V lost 7 bases and J 7 bases, leaving 16 bases between the germline ends. The CDR3 sequence is 14 residues long. The CDR3: CASTTGGVFEKLFF. The CDR3 bases are TGTGCCAGCACCACCGGGGGAGTCTTTGAAAAACTGTTTTTT.

This clonotype has more than one count but fewer than ten. CDR3: CSVEDRKTGNHEQFF. The CDR3 DNA reads as TGCAGCGTTGAAGATCGTAAGACAGGGAACCATGAGCAGTTCTTC. J is TRBJ2-1 and V is TRBV29-1; 7 nucleotides line up with TRBD1. Germline CDR1 reads SQVTM; CDR2 reads ANQGSEA. V trimming: 0 bases; J trimming: 8 bases; junction bases outside the gene matches: 10. The CDR3 spans 15 residues.

J is TRBJ1-5 and V is TRBV27; D is uncertain. Germline V gives CDR1 MNHEY, CDR2 SMNVEV (reference sequence). The CDR3 contains 10 residues. Trimming took off 6 bases at V and 7 bases at J, with 4 bases between the two ends. The DNA for the CDR3 is TGTGCCAGCAGCGGCCAGCCCCAGCATTTT. Encoded protein: CASSGQPQHF.

The V and J genes are TRBV20-1 and TRBJ2-1; D is possibly TRBD1 (5 bases). Germline-derived CDR1 and CDR2 are DFQATT and SNEGSKA (reference sequence). Between the trimmed V and J ends, which lost 7 bases and 4 bases, there was a span of 8 bases. This CDR3 comprises 11 residues. The CDR3 loop reads CSGRVYNEQFF. The CDR3 DNA is TGCAGTGGCAGGGTTTACAATGAGCAGTTCTTC.